Listed here are 23 T cell receptor beta chains from one sample, sequenced in a study of cytomegalovirus exposure and HLA in healthy donors. PCR used 60 Vbeta primers and 13 Jbeta primers. Using immunoSEQ multiplex PCR, the repertoire was profiled, and TCRdb retains in-frame clones only, with some absent. The top ten hold under 6.5% of the sample, which has 100,000 or so clones, 75% to 85% seen once. Sequencing was done on a sample of PBMCs. The receptors come from a man between 18 and 29 years old in good health and CMV-seronegative.

This chain links TRBV7-2 with TRBJ2-1, with TRBD2 as a possible D gene (6 bases). Germline lookup yields CDR1 SGHTA and CDR2 FQGNSA. V lost 4 bases, J lost 15 bases, and 16 bases lay in between. The CDR3 has 12 residues. The CDR3 loop is CASSSDYPRGFF. The CDR3 DNA reads as TGTGCCAGCAGCTCGGACTACCCAAGAGGGTTCTTC. Drawing the rest from reference TRBV7-2 and TRBJ2-1, the complete variable domain is GAGVSQSPSNKVTEKGKDVELRCDPISGHTALYWYRQSLGQGLEFLIYFQGNSAPDKSGLPSDRFSAERTGGSVSTLTIQRTQQEDSAVYLCASSSDYPRGFFGPGTRLTVL.

There are a few counts of this clone. V gene TRBV11-1 combines with J gene TRBJ2-5; a weak D match, TRBD2 (6 bases). The V end was cut by 2 bases, the J end by 5 bases, with 18 bases between. The germline V gene encodes CDR1 SGHAT and CDR2 FQDESV (reference sequence). This CDR3 has 16 amino acids. The CDR3 coding sequence is TGTGCCAGCAGCTTATCAGCTAGCCCGAGCGGGGAGACCCAGTACTTC. It codes for CASSLSASPSGETQYF. The whole variable domain, filled in from reference TRBV11-1 and TRBJ2-5, reads EAEVAQSPRYKITEKSQAVAFWCDPISGHATLYWYRQILGQGPELLVQFQDESVVDDSQLPKDRFSAERLKGVDSTLKIQPAELGDSAMYLCASSLSASPSGETQYFGPGTRLLVL.

The chain has TRBV29-1 and TRBJ1-2, with a weak D call TRBD1 (5 bases). The germline V and J ends were trimmed by 3 bases and 4 bases, with 12 bases remaining between them. The CDR3 spans 13 residues. CDR1 is SQVTM and CDR2 is ANQGSEA in the germline V gene. CDR3 sequence: CSVEWGGGYGYTF. CDR3 in DNA: TGCAGCGTTGAGTGGGGGGGAGGCTATGGCTACACCTTC.

This chain links TRBV6-5 with TRBJ2-3; tentatively, D is TRBD2 (5 bases). This CDR3 has 14 residues. The germline V and J ends were trimmed by 5 bases and 8 bases, with 17 bases remaining between them. CDR1 and CDR2 (germline): MNHEY, SVGAGI. The CDR3 sequence is CASSRTSWRSTQYF. CDR3 coding DNA: TGTGCCAGCAGTCGAACTAGTTGGAGAAGTACGCAGTATTTT.

This clone showed up just once. This chain connects TRBV7-9 to TRBJ2-3, with D maybe TRBD2 (5 bases). With 4 bases removed from V and 4 bases from J, the gap between germline ends came to 15 bases. CDR1 and CDR2 from the germline V gene are SEHNR and FQNEAQ (reference sequence). The CDR3 has 15 amino acids. The CDR3 sequence: CASSSWGEGADTQYF. The CDR3, as DNA: TGTGCCAGCAGCTCCTGGGGAGAGGGAGCAGATACGCAGTATTTT.

This clone appeared a few times. V usage is TRBV5-6 and J usage is TRBJ2-2; tentatively, D is TRBD2 (6 bases). Trimming took off 3 bases at V and 7 bases at J, with 10 bases between the two ends. CDR1 is SGHDT and CDR2 is YYEEEE in the germline V gene. The CDR3 loop spans 13 amino acids. CDR3: CASSWRGGGELFF. The CDR3 nucleotides read TGTGCCAGCAGCTGGAGGGGTGGCGGGGAGCTGTTTTTT.

This clone was found a few times. The CDR3 sequence: CASSLAVGVQETQYF. The CDR3 DNA sequence: TGTGCCAGCAGCTTAGCAGTAGGGGTGCAAGAGACCCAGTACTTC. The V call is TRBV7-2, the J call TRBJ2-5; possible D gene TRBD1, 5 bases. Germline V CDR1 and CDR2: SGHTA, FQGNSA. V was trimmed by 0 bases and J by 2 bases, leaving 10 bases between them. The CDR3 spans 15 residues.

CDR3 sequence: CASSDSSGYYYEQYF. The CDR3 coding sequence is TGTGCCAGCAGTGATAGCTCCGGATACTACTACGAGCAGTACTTC. The rearrangement links TRBV6-1 to TRBJ2-7; no clear D gene. Germline assignment: CDR1 MNHNS and CDR2 SASEGT. Trimming removed 3 bases from V and 3 bases from J, with 15 bases in between. The CDR3 contains 15 residues.

Written as DNA, the CDR3 is TGCAGCGTCCGGGACTACGAGACCCAGTACTTC. Translated, it gives CSVRDYETQYF. This chain uses TRBV29-1 with TRBJ2-5; 7 bases are a match to TRBD2. Per germline, CDR1 SQVTM and CDR2 ANQGSEA. There are 11 residues in the CDR3. The V and J ends lost 6 bases and 5 bases, in that order; junction bases with no gene match: 3.

The chain has TRBV6-8 and TRBJ2-2, with 8 bases lining up with TRBD1. V shed 6 bases and J 3 bases; nucleotides not matched to a gene: 9. This CDR3 is built from 16 residues. The germline V gene has CDR1 MNHGY and CDR2 SAAAGT. The CDR3 region has the DNA TGTGCCAGCAGAGCCACAGGGGGATTCGACACCGGGGAGCTGTTTTTT. This translates into CASRATGGFDTGELFF.

The V call is TRBV29-1, the J call TRBJ1-5; 8 bases align to TRBD1. This CDR3 is 14 amino acids long. The J segment lost 5 bases and the V segment lost 4 bases, leaving 7 bases of the junction unmatched. The germline CDR1 and CDR2 sequences are SQVTM and ANQGSEA. The CDR3 DNA reads as TGCAGCGTTGTGGAAGGGGGACAGGATCAGCCCCAGCATTTT. Protein: CSVVEGGQDQPQHF.

The V call is TRBV7-2, the J call TRBJ2-1, with 7 bases identical to TRBD2. The CDR3 is 15 residues long. V was pared by 1 base and J by 7 bases, with 7 bases of the junction left unmatched. Germline assignment: CDR1 SGHTA and CDR2 FQGNSA. Here the CDR3 reads CASSLVGTKLNEQFF. As DNA, the CDR3 is TGTGCCAGCAGCTTAGTCGGGACTAAGCTGAATGAGCAGTTCTTC.

The chain joins TRBV6-5 to TRBJ2-7; 9 nucleotides align to TRBD1. This CDR3 is built from 13 residues. Germline CDR1 MNHEY, CDR2 SVGAGI. V dropped 10 bases and J dropped 2; count of bases not matched to a gene: 6. CDR3 sequence: CATGQGPAYEQYF. The CDR3 DNA reads TGTGCCACAGGACAGGGGCCCGCCTACGAGCAGTACTTC.

This clone has a single count. This chain uses TRBV4-3 with TRBJ2-1; 12 bases map to TRBD2. The CDR3 loop spans 14 amino acids. Germline V lookup: CDR1 LGHNA, CDR2 YSLEER. The ends lost 8 bases at V and 5 bases at J; junction bases unmatched: 4. In DNA, the CDR3 is TGCGCCAGCGGTAGACTAGCGGGAGACAATGAGCAGTTCTTC. Translation gives CASGRLAGDNEQFF.

The chain uses TRBV5-1 and TRBJ2-2; 11 bases line up with TRBD2. Germline lookup yields CDR1 SGHRS and CDR2 YFSETQ. The CDR3 spans 16 residues. Trimming cost V 2 bases and J 4 bases; bases outside gene matches: 4. DNA of the CDR3: TGCGCCAGCAGCTTCATTAGCGGGAGGGTCACCGGGGAGCTGTTTTTT. It encodes CASSFISGRVTGELFF.

The genes are TRBV29-1 and TRBJ1-2; maybe TRBD1 (5 bases). This CDR3 region has 15 residues. Trimming pared 4 bases from V and 4 bases from J, leaving 19 bases between. From germline, CDR1 is SQVTM and CDR2 ANQGSEA. This CDR3 reads CSVGSGGGSVYGYTF. CDR3 in DNA: TGCAGCGTTGGATCCGGGGGGGGGTCTGTCTATGGCTACACCTTC.

This chain uses TRBV7-9 with TRBJ2-7, with TRBD2 matching over 12 bases. The CDR3 totals 14 residues. The V and J ends lost 3 bases and 5 bases, in that order; junction bases with no gene match: 2. Germline assignment: CDR1 SEHNR and CDR2 FQNEAQ (reference sequence). The CDR3 spells CASSLTSGRNEQYF. DNA of the CDR3: TGTGCCAGCAGCTTGACTAGCGGGAGAAACGAGCAGTACTTC. The full variable domain, its missing parts supplied by reference TRBV7-9 and TRBJ2-7, is DTGVSQNPRHKITKRGQNVTFRCDPISEHNRLYWYRQTLGQGPEFLTYFQNEAQLEKSRLLSDRFSAERPKGSFSTLEIQRTEQGDSAMYLCASSLTSGRNEQYFGPGTRLTVT.

Remarks on this clone: Other DNA sequences in the sample encode the same CDR3. V usage is TRBV5-4 and J usage is TRBJ2-5, with 7 bases fitting TRBD2. CDR1 is SGHNT, CDR2 YYREEE, per germline (reference sequence). Germline trimming cut 4 bases from V and 2 bases from J; bases unmatched to any gene: 8. The CDR3 has 15 residues. The CDR3 sequence: CASSRLAGGQETQYF. The CDR3 bases are TGTGCCAGCAGCAGACTAGCCGGCGGACAAGAGACCCAGTACTTC.

This sequence joins TRBV15 and TRBJ2-3, with D perhaps TRBD2 (6 bases). The CDR3 contains 16 residues. Trimming took off 1 base at V and 3 bases at J, with 14 bases between the two ends. Germline V CDR1 and CDR2: LNHNV, YYDKDF (reference sequence). CDR3 residues: CATSRAAGPSTDTQYF. The CDR3 nucleotides read TGTGCCACCAGCAGAGCGGCGGGGCCCTCGACAGATACGCAGTATTTT.

V is TRBV7-9 and J is TRBJ2-1; D uncertain. Germline V gives CDR1 SEHNR, CDR2 FQNEAQ (reference sequence). The CDR3 contains 12 residues. V was shortened by 8 bases and J by 4 bases, with 9 bases between the two germline ends. CDR3 amino acids: CASAPSYNEQFF. The CDR3 nucleotides are TGTGCCAGCGCGCCCTCATACAATGAGCAGTTCTTC.

This chain uses TRBV9 with TRBJ2-7, with TRBD2 matching 7 bases. CDR3 length: 15 amino acids. Trimming cost V 0 bases and J 2 bases; bases outside gene matches: 5. CDR1 and CDR2 (germline): SGDLS, YYNGEE. CDR3 sequence (DNA): TGTGCCAGCAGCGTAGGTCCCGGGGGGACCTACGAGCAGTACTTC. The encoded protein is CASSVGPGGTYEQYF. Drawing the rest from reference TRBV9 and TRBJ2-7, the complete variable domain is DSGVTQTPKHLITATGQRVTLRCSPRSGDLSVYWYQQSLDQGLQFLIQYYNGEERAKGNILERFSAQQFPDLHSELNLSSLELGDSALYFCASSVGPGGTYEQYFGPGTRLTVT.

This rearrangement joins TRBV15 to TRBJ1-3; D not resolved. Germline V gene sequence: CDR1 LNHNV, CDR2 YYDKDF (reference sequence). The CDR3 is 17 residues long. Trimming cost V 4 bases and J 0 bases, with 16 bases left between them. CDR3 sequence reads: CATSTKRFQSSGNTIYF. In DNA form, the CDR3 reads TGTGCCACCAGCACAAAGAGGTTCCAGTCCTCTGGAAACACCATATATTTT.

The chain couples TRBV5-4 to TRBJ2-1, with D tentatively TRBD2 (6 bases). The CDR3 has 19 residues. CDR1 SGHNT and CDR2 YYREEE come from the germline V gene (reference sequence). The ends were cut back, 0 bases at V and 0 bases at J, with 19 bases in the middle. The CDR3 protein is CASSLGGSGLPSSYNEQFF. CDR3 nucleotides: TGTGCCAGCAGCTTGGGGGGATCGGGACTCCCTAGCTCCTACAATGAGCAGTTCTTC.